The entry below gives a single T cell receptor beta chain sequence along with its context. The sample is drawn from a study of blood T cell repertoires in COVID-19. Germline V lookup: CDR1 SGHVS, CDR2 FQNEAQ. This CDR3 is built from 21 residues. The junction had 15 bases not matched to a gene; V was cut back by 5 bases and J by 0 bases. TCRdb keeps only in-frame clones here, not all; method: immunoSEQ multiplex PCR. The table records around 170,000 clones, around 80% of them present only once. The chain recombines TRBV7-8 with TRBJ2-3; 15 nucleotides align to TRBD2. The receptor was derived from a man aged 50 or older who had recovered from COVID-19. Sequenced: PBMCs or T cells enriched from blood (not recorded which). This chain's CDR3 is CASSRREGLAGGGPSTDTQYF. As DNA, the CDR3 is TGTGCCAGCAGCCGACGAGAGGGACTAGCGGGGGGCGGTCCTAGCACAGATACGCAGTATTTT.